This T cell receptor (beta chain) was found in a study of T cell responses to AZD1222 COVID-19 vaccine. Study observations and caveats: Seropositive status at baseline applied to only 6 or 7 AZD1222 recipients.

For this clone: Its antigen is unidentified.

From germline, CDR1 is MNHEY and CDR2 SVGAGI. Trimming took 9 bases from V and 10 from J; bases not matched to a gene: 9. The CDR3 spans 13 residues. Data came from immunoSEQ multiplex PCR; TCRdb stores just in-frame clones and leaves some out. The data contain around 30,000 clones, roughly nine tenths of them singletons. The sample was peripheral blood, taken on day 0 of AZD1222 vaccination. This chain uses TRBV6-5 with TRBJ1-6, with TRBD1 matching 7 bases. This TCR derives from an adult in good health. The CDR3 protein is CASNTGVSSPLHF. The DNA of the CDR3 is TGTGCCAGTAATACAGGGGTCAGCTCACCCCTCCACTTT.